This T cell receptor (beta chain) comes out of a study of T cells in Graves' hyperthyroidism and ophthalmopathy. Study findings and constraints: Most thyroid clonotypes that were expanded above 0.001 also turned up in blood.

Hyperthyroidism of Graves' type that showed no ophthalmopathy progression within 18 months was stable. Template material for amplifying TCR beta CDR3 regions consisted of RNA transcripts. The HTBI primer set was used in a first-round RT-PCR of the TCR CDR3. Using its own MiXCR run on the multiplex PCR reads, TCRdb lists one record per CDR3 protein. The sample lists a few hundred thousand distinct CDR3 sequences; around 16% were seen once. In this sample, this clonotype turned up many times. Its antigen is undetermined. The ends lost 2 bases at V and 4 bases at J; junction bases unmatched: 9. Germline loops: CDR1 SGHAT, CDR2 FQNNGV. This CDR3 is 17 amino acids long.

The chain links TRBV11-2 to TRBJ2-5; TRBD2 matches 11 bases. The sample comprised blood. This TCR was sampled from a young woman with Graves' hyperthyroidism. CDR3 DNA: TGTGCCAGCAGCTTATTGGTAGCGGGAGGGCCGAGAGAGACCCAGTACTTC. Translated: CASSLLVAGGPRETQYF.